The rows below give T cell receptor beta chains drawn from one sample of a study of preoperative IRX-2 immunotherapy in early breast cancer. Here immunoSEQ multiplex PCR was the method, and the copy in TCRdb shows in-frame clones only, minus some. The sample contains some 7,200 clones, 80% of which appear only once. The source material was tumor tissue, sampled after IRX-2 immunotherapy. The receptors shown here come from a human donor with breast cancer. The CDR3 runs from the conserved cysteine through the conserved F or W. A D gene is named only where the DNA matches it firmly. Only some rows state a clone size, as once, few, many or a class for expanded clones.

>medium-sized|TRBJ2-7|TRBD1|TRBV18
TGTGCCAGCTCACCAAGGCAGGGGGCAGGAGAGCAGTACTTC
CASSPRQGAGEQYF
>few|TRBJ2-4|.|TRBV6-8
TGTGCCAGCAGCTCTTTACAGGCGACGATAAACATTCAGTACTTC
CASSSLQATINIQYF
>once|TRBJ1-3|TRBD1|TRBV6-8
TGTGCCAGCAGTCTCGCGACAGGGGGCAACTCTGGAAACACCATATATTTT
CASSLATGGNSGNTIYF
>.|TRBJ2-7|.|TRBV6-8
TGTGCCAGCAGTTACGGGCAGGGCCGAACCTACGAGCAGTACTTC
CASSYGQGRTYEQYF
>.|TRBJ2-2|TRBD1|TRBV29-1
TGCAGCGTTAGGAAACAGGGGGCAGGCACCGGGGAGCTGTTTTTT
CSVRKQGAGTGELFF
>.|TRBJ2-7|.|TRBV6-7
TGTGCCAGCAGGAGTTCCGGGGTAGGGGACGAGCAGTACTTC
CASRSSGVGDEQYF
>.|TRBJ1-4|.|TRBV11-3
TGTGCCAGCAGCTCGAGGGCAGGGGCGGGAGAAAAACTGTTTTTT
CASSSRAGAGEKLFF
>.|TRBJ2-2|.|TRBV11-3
TGTGCCAGCAGCTTAATGGGGGCCTCCGGCGGGGAGCTGTTTTTT
CASSLMGASGGELFF
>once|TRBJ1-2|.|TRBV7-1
TGTGCCAGCAGCTTTCTTTATAACTATGGCTACACCTTC
CASSFLYNYGYTF
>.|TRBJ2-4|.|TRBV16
TGTGCCAGCAGCCAATGGAAAGGGGGTGCCAAAAACATTCAGTACTTC
CASSQWKGGAKNIQYF
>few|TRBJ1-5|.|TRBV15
TGTGCCACCAGCGGGAGGCGTCAGGGAGGCCAGCCCCAGCATTTT
CATSGRRQGGQPQHF
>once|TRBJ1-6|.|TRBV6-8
TGTGCCAGCAGTGATACAGGGAGAGGTTCACCCCTCCACTTT
CASSDTGRGSPLHF
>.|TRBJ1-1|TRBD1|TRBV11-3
TGTGCCAGCAGCGTTAACAGGGGTGGCACTGAAGCTTTCTTT
CASSVNRGGTEAFF
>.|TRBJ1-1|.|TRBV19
TGTGCCAGTAGAGTAATCGGGACGAACACTGAAGCTTTCTTT
CASRVIGTNTEAFF
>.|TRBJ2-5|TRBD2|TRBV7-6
TGTGCCAGCAGCCCTTGGACTAGCGGGGGAGGGGAGACCCAGTACTTC
CASSPWTSGGGETQYF
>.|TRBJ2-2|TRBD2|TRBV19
TGTGCCAGTAGCTCCGCGACGAGGCGGGGGACCGGGGAGCTGTTTTTT
CASSSATRRGTGELFF
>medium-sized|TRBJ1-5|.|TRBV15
TGTGCCACCAGCAGTCCAACAGGGCCAACTCAGCCCCAGCATTTT
CATSSPTGPTQPQHF